The rows below give T cell receptor beta chains drawn from one sample of a study of T cells in localized non-small cell lung cancer. Method: immunoSEQ multiplex PCR; TCRdb's copy keeps in-frame clones and lacks some. Of tens of thousands of clones in the sample, 88% were seen once. The source material was peripheral blood, sampled before any cancer treatment. These receptors were taken from a woman between 35 and 75 years old with stage I squamous cell lung carcinoma. The conserved cysteine and the conserved F or W are not part of the CDR3 here. Each record gives: CDR3 protein, clone size, CDR3 length, V gene. Some rows have no size entry. The others give once, few or many, or a class for an expanded clone.

CDR3aa: ASSSPRDRDSEQY
abundance: -
len: 13
v_gene: TRBV5-8

CDR3aa: ASSLQGNTGELF
abundance: -
len: 12
v_gene: TRBV11-2

CDR3aa: ASTWTEGPYEQY
abundance: -
len: 12
v_gene: TRBV5-1

CDR3aa: AIHKPGTPEAF
abundance: -
len: 11
v_gene: TRBV10-3

CDR3aa: ASKTGPGRGEQY
abundance: once
len: 12
v_gene: TRBV10-2

CDR3aa: ASSQLGGRETQY
abundance: -
len: 12
v_gene: TRBV4-2

CDR3aa: ASSSTVGPSPRDNEQF
abundance: -
len: 16
v_gene: TRBV5-1

CDR3aa: ASSLSGTSGGPSYNEQF
abundance: -
len: 17
v_gene: TRBV5-1

CDR3aa: ASSRGLATTGELF
abundance: -
len: 13
v_gene: TRBV6-5

CDR3aa: ASSVESSGVNTQY
abundance: -
len: 13
v_gene: TRBV9

CDR3aa: ASSLRLAGMF
abundance: -
len: 10
v_gene: TRBV7-2

CDR3aa: ASNGAGLAGETQY
abundance: -
len: 13
v_gene: TRBV5-4

CDR3aa: ASRVQDSGNTIY
abundance: -
len: 12
v_gene: TRBV6-1

CDR3aa: ASSQFGTAEAF
abundance: -
len: 11
v_gene: TRBV2

CDR3aa: ASSLDAGKGFYNSPLH
abundance: -
len: 16
v_gene: TRBV5-6

CDR3aa: ASSVEGVGTEAF
abundance: -
len: 12
v_gene: TRBV9

CDR3aa: ASSATTLRGETQY
abundance: -
len: 13
v_gene: TRBV5-1

CDR3aa: ASSHKGASTDTQY
abundance: once
len: 13
v_gene: TRBV5-6

CDR3aa: ASSLGPGVVYEQY
abundance: -
len: 13
v_gene: TRBV5-5

CDR3aa: ASSKRDRGNTEAF
abundance: -
len: 13
v_gene: TRBV6-5

CDR3aa: ASSTTYRGNYGYT
abundance: -
len: 13
v_gene: TRBV19

CDR3aa: ASSYFGTGVENTIY
abundance: -
len: 14
v_gene: TRBV6-5

CDR3aa: ASSLRSGRDTQY
abundance: -
len: 12
v_gene: TRBV7-3

CDR3aa: ASSPRTGRGTEAF
abundance: -
len: 13
v_gene: TRBV5-1

CDR3aa: ASNLGNSNEKLF
abundance: -
len: 12
v_gene: TRBV19

CDR3aa: ASSKRDRGVTAEAF
abundance: -
len: 14
v_gene: TRBV5-6

CDR3aa: ASSGIVQGTQTQY
abundance: -
len: 13
v_gene: TRBV5-6

CDR3aa: ASSPDPSNEQF
abundance: -
len: 11
v_gene: TRBV7-3

CDR3aa: ASSLIGGPLSYEQY
abundance: -
len: 14
v_gene: TRBV11-2

CDR3aa: ASSLDGYTQY
abundance: -
len: 10
v_gene: TRBV7-9

CDR3aa: ASSYSFGATNEKLF
abundance: -
len: 14
v_gene: TRBV6-5

CDR3aa: ASTRILSGGFSSTGANVLT
abundance: once
len: 19
v_gene: TRBV27

CDR3aa: ASSLQFGTGSLAF
abundance: -
len: 13
v_gene: TRBV5-6

CDR3aa: ASSFGEEVNGYT
abundance: once
len: 12
v_gene: TRBV5-6

CDR3aa: SVDRGGYGYT
abundance: -
len: 10
v_gene: TRBV29-1

CDR3aa: ASSQDPFTQVVQPQH
abundance: -
len: 15
v_gene: TRBV4-1

CDR3aa: AGRQGELTEAF
abundance: -
len: 11
v_gene: TRBV2

CDR3aa: ASSELGGEFQETQY
abundance: -
len: 14
v_gene: TRBV6-1

CDR3aa: AITPDRAREKLF
abundance: -
len: 12
v_gene: TRBV10-3

CDR3aa: ASSPGRNNEQF
abundance: -
len: 11
v_gene: TRBV18

CDR3aa: AISEDGQGNTEAF
abundance: -
len: 13
v_gene: TRBV10-3

CDR3aa: ASSYGAASAQY
abundance: -
len: 11
v_gene: TRBV7-3

CDR3aa: ASSLSDKFEAF
abundance: -
len: 11
v_gene: TRBV2

CDR3aa: ASSRTGGRDEQF
abundance: once
len: 12
v_gene: TRBV5-1

CDR3aa: ASSLQGAGQPQH
abundance: -
len: 12
v_gene: TRBV5-4

CDR3aa: ATSRDSGGAPNEQF
abundance: -
len: 14
v_gene: TRBV15

CDR3aa: ASSPRVARDTGELF
abundance: -
len: 14
v_gene: TRBV11-3

CDR3aa: ASSTSTSTNEKLF
abundance: -
len: 13
v_gene: TRBV7-6

CDR3aa: ASSHPPSSYNSPLH
abundance: few
len: 14
v_gene: TRBV6-6

CDR3aa: ASSEERVQPQH
abundance: -
len: 11
v_gene: TRBV2

CDR3aa: ASSSSGETEAF
abundance: -
len: 11
v_gene: TRBV7-3

CDR3aa: ASSLTDRGYEQY
abundance: -
len: 12
v_gene: TRBV7-9

CDR3aa: ASSRAPGEGSTEAF
abundance: -
len: 14
v_gene: TRBV19

CDR3aa: ASSLAEEGNRYEQY
abundance: -
len: 14
v_gene: TRBV5-1

CDR3aa: ASSQDRPMAGGPEEQF
abundance: -
len: 16
v_gene: TRBV4-2

CDR3aa: ASSYSVTQITDTQY
abundance: -
len: 14
v_gene: TRBV6-5

CDR3aa: ASSPDSGRNQPQH
abundance: -
len: 13
v_gene: TRBV19

CDR3aa: AWKRANTEAF
abundance: few
len: 10
v_gene: TRBV30

CDR3aa: ASSGTGLNEKLF
abundance: -
len: 12
v_gene: TRBV6-1